This record looks at one TCR beta chain sequence and its context. The record originates from a study of blood T cell repertoires in COVID-19. At the level of the study: Nucleic acid was either cDNA or gDNA, and it came from T cells, B-cell-depleted T cells, or PBMCs.

Original methodology: Amplifying reference gene primers gave estimates of nucleated cell counts. TCRdb's copy holds only in-frame clones and misses some; the assay was immunoSEQ multiplex PCR. The DNA gave D and trimming, while V, J and clone size come from that table. The repertoire has about 130,000 clones, roughly 72% of them found once; the top ten carry more than 5.5%. The length of the CDR3 is 14 residues. CDR1 is MNHEY and CDR2 is SMNVEV in the germline V gene (reference sequence). V was pared by 5 bases and J by 7 bases, with 8 bases of the junction left unmatched. The TCR comes from a man in his sixties with acute or convalescent COVID-19. The chain employs TRBV27 and TRBJ1-2; 9 bases map to TRBD1. The sample consisted of peripheral blood. The CDR3 sequence: CASSGTGKKGGYTF. CDR3 coding DNA: TGTGCCAGCAGTGGGACAGGGAAGAAGGGTGGCTACACCTTC.